Sequencing of this T cell receptor beta chain was carried out in a study of cytomegalovirus exposure and HLA in healthy donors. Across the whole study: Samples from HLA-typed donors yielded about 85 million unique TCRs in an early data release. The study's findings and limits: Later on, analysis showed that most CMV-associated TCR beta chains appeared to be HLA-restricted. Among TCR beta chains of equal frequency, HLA-associated ones were more clonally expanded in a later analysis. TRBV6-2, TRBV6-3 and some other V segments were unresolvable in 87-base-pair reads.

To note about this clone: Its antigen is currently unknown. An end of the junction does not agree with germline; a read error may underlie this.

The CDR3 is 12 amino acids. Germline CDR1 is SGHTS and CDR2 is YDEGEE. The study ran its PCR with 60 Vbeta and 13 Jbeta primers. Sequencing was performed with immunoSEQ multiplex PCR; in TCRdb, only in-frame clones are kept and a portion is missing. The data show tens of thousands of clones, roughly 81% seen once. Sequencing was performed on PBMCs. The chain links TRBV5-8 to TRBJ1-2, with D possibly TRBD1 on 6 matching bases. The clonotype originates from a man younger than 45 in good health and CMV-seronegative. CDR3 residues: CASSLDRVGYPF. DNA for the CDR3: TGTGCCAGCAGCTTGGACAGGGTCGGCTACCCCTTC.